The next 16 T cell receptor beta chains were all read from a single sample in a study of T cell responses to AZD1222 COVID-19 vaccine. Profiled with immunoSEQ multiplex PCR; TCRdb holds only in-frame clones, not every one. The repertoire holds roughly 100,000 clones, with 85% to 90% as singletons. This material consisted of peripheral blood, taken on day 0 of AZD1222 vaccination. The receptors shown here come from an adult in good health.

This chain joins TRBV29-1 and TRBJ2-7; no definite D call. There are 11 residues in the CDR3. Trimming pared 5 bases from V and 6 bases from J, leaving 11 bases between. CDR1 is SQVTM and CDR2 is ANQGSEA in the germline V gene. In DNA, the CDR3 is TGCAGCGTTAAAAGTGGCTCCGAGCAGTACTTC. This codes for CSVKSGSEQYF.

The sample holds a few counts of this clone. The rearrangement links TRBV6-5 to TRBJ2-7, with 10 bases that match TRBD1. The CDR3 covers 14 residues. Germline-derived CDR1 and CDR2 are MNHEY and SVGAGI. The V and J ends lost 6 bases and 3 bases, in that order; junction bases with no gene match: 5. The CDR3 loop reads CASSPTGGFYEQYF. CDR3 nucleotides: TGTGCCAGCAGCCCGACAGGGGGCTTCTACGAGCAGTACTTC.

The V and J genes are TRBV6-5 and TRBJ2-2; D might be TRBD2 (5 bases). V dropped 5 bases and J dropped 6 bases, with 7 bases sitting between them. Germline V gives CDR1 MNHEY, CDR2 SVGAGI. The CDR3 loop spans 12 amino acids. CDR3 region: CASSLGAGELFF. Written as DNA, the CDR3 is TGTGCCAGCAGTCTCGGGGCCGGGGAGCTGTTTTTT.

Here the CDR3 reads CASSQDLAGLNYDTQYF. Written as DNA, the CDR3 is TGTGCCAGCAGCCAAGATCTAGCGGGGTTGAATTACGATACGCAGTATTTT. The J gene is TRBJ2-3, the V gene TRBV4-2, with 9 bases aligning to TRBD2. Trimming removed 0 bases from V and 6 bases from J; junction bases left unmatched: 10. CDR3 length: 17 residues. Germline CDR1 LGHNA, CDR2 YNFKEQ.

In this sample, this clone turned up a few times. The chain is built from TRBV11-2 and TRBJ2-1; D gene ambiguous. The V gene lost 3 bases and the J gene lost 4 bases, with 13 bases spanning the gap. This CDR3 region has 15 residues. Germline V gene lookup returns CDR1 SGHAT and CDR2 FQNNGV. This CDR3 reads CASSFVMGLYNEQFF. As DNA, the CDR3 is TGTGCCAGCAGCTTCGTTATGGGCCTGTACAATGAGCAGTTCTTC.

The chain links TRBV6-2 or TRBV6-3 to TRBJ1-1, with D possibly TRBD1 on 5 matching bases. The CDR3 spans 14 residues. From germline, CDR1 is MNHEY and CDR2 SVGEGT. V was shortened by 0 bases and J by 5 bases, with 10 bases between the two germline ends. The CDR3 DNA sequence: TGTGCCAGCAGTTACTCCCTGGGGGAGACTGAAGCTTTCTTT. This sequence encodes CASSYSLGETEAFF.

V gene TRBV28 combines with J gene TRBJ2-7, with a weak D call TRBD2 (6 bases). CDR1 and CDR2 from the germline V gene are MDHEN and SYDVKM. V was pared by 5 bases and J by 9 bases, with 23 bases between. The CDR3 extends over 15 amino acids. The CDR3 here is CASSPPQRVRFGQYF. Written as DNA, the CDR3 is TGTGCCAGCAGTCCCCCCCAGCGGGTTCGGTTCGGGCAGTACTTC.

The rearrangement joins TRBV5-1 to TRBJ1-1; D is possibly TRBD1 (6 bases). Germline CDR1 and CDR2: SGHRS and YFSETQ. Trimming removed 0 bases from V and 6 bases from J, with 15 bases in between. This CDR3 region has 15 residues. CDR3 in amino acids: CASSLGGAGSAEAFF. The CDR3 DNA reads TGCGCCAGCAGCTTGGGGGGGGCCGGTAGCGCTGAAGCTTTCTTT.

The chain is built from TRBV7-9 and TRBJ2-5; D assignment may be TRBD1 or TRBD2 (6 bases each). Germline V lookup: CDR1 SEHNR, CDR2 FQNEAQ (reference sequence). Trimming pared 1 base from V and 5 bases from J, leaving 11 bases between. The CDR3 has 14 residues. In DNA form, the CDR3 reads TGTGCCAGCAGCTTAGTACCGGGGGCGGAGACCCAGTACTTC. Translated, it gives CASSLVPGAETQYF. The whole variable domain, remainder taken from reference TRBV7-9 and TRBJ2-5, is DTGVSQNPRHKITKRGQNVTFRCDPISEHNRLYWYRQTLGQGPEFLTYFQNEAQLEKSRLLSDRFSAERPKGSFSTLEIQRTEQGDSAMYLCASSLVPGAETQYFGPGTRLLVL.

CDR3 DNA: TGTGCCATCAGAGCGCTAGCTTCTGGCACAGATACGCAGTATTTT. Translated: CAIRALASGTDTQYF. The chain links TRBV10-3 to TRBJ2-3; D might be TRBD2 (5 bases). The length of the CDR3 is 15 residues. V was clipped by 6 bases and J by 1 base, with 14 bases between them. From germline, CDR1 is ENHRY and CDR2 SYGVKD.

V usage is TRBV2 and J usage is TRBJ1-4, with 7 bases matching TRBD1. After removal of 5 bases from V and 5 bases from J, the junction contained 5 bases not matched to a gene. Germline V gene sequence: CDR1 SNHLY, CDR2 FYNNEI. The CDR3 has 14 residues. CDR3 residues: CASSRDSSNEKLFF. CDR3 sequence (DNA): TGTGCCAGCAGTAGGGACAGCTCCAATGAAAAACTGTTTTTT.

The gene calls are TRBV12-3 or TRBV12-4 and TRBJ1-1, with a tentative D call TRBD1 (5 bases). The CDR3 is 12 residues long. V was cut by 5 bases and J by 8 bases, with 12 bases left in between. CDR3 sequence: CASSPPRGEAFF. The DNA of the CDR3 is TGTGCCAGCAGTCCACCCCGGGGGGAAGCTTTCTTT.

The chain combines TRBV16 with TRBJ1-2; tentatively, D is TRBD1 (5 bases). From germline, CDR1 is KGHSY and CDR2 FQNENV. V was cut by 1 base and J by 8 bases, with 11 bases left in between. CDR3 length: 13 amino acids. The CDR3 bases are TGTGCCAGCAGCCAATTACCCGGGGACGGCTACACCTTC. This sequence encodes CASSQLPGDGYTF.

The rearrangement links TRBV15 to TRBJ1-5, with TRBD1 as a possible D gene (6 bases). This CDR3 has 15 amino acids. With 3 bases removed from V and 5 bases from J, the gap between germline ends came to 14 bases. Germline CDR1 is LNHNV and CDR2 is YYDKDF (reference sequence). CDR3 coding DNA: TGTGCCACCAGCAGGGCCGGGGGCGTCGATCAGCCCCAGCATTTT. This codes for CATSRAGGVDQPQHF.

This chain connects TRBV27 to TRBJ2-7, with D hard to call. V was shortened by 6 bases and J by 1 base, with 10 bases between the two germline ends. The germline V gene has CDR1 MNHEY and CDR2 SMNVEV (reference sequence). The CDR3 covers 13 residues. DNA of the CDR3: TGTGCCAGCAGCCCCACGGCTTCCTACGAGCAGTACTTC. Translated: CASSPTASYEQYF.

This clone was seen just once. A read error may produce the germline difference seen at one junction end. CDR3 in amino acids: CASSLGRGSFEQYF. CDR3 bases: TGTGCCAGCAGCTTAGGCAGGGGCTCCTTCGAGCAGTACTTC. The rearrangement uses TRBV11-2 and TRBJ2-7, with D possibly being TRBD1 (6 bases). This CDR3 has 14 amino acids. Per the germline V gene, CDR1 is SGHAT and CDR2 is FQNNGV. Supplemented by reference TRBV11-2 and TRBJ2-7, the full variable domain reads EAGVAQSPRYKIIEKRQSVAFWCNPISGHATLYWYQQILGQGPKLLIQFQNNGVVDDSQLPKDRFSAERLKGVDSTLKIQPAKLEDSAVYLCASSLGRGSFEQYFGPGTRLTVT.